This T cell receptor (beta chain) was retrieved from a study of regulatory T cells in long-lasting Graves disease. Per the germline V gene, CDR1 is SEHNR and CDR2 is FQNEAQ (reference sequence). V dropped 5 bases and J dropped 7 bases, with 5 bases sitting between them. The CDR3 totals 11 residues. This clonotype was counted between two and nine times. Its antigen is not known. A much more abundant neighbour one base away suggests this may be a read error. Time point described: newly diagnosed GD, antithyroid drugs for less than 3 months. RNA isolated from PBMCs was used to make the TCR library. Study-wide results and caveats: Among persistent patients, a larger number of public clonotypes were shared (around 3,000) than among newly diagnosed patients (around 980). Persistent Graves' patients showed reduced TCR diversity versus newly diagnosed patients. Preferential use of TRBV28, TRBJ1-2 and TRBJ2-5 was seen in persistent disease.

The TCR beta library used iRepertoire HTBI primers with Arm-PCR amplification of CDR3. From the multiplex PCR reads, TCRdb called clonotypes with MiXCR, one entry per CDR3 protein. The sample consists of roughly 360,000 distinct CDR3 sequences, roughly 10% of them appearing once. This same sample was also part of a study on T cells in Graves' hyperthyroidism and ophthalmopathy. This second study says: HTBI primers were employed in a first-round RT-PCR of the TCR CDR3.

The V gene is TRBV7-9, the J gene TRBJ2-2, with D uncertain. This TCR derives from a young woman with Graves disease. This specimen was peripheral blood mononuclear cells (PBMCs), taken at new diagnosis, from a patient treated with antithyroid drugs. The CDR3 nucleotides are TGTGCCAGCAGCAGTGTCGGGGAGCTGTTTTTT. This translates into CASSSVGELFF.